Below, 5 T cell receptor beta chains from the same sample are listed, as sequenced in a study of T cell changes during pregnancy in multiple sclerosis. The table came from immunoSEQ multiplex PCR; TCRdb's copy has only in-frame clones and leaves some out. The table has about 17,000 clones, 80% to 90% seen once. Sequenced here: CD8+ T cells from peripheral blood mononuclear cells, sampled in the second trimester of pregnancy. The receptors come from a female donor in good health, enrolled as a control in a pregnancy study.

This chain connects TRBV9 to TRBJ2-1, with D uncertain. The V end lost 0 bases, the J end lost 6 bases, and 10 bases lay between the germline ends. The germline CDR1 and CDR2 sequences are SGDLS and YYNGEE. The CDR3 consists of 14 residues. CDR3 amino acids: CASSVEQDGNEQFF. The CDR3 DNA reads TGTGCCAGCAGCGTAGAGCAGGATGGCAATGAGCAGTTCTTC.

V and J are TRBV7-8 and TRBJ2-3; 8 bases fit TRBD1. Germline assignment: CDR1 SGHVS and CDR2 FQNEAQ. Trimming cost V 5 bases and J 1 base; bases outside gene matches: 2. This CDR3 contains 14 residues. The CDR3 region has the DNA TGTGCCAGCAGCCGACAGGGGCGCACAGATACGCAGTATTTT. This encodes CASSRQGRTDTQYF.

The V and J genes are TRBV16 and TRBJ1-2; tentative D call: TRBD1 (5 bases). The CDR3 is 13 amino acids. Germline values: CDR1 KGHSY, CDR2 FQNENV. V lost 0 bases and J 6 bases, leaving 8 bases between the germline ends. As DNA, the CDR3 is TGTGCCAGCAGCCAATCGACGGGGGATGGCTACACCTTC. Its protein product is CASSQSTGDGYTF.

This chain links TRBV27 with TRBJ2-7; the match to TRBD2 covers 7 bases. The germline V gene has CDR1 MNHEY and CDR2 SMNVEV (reference sequence). This CDR3 has 13 amino acids. Losses at the gene ends were 3 bases for V and 7 bases for J; bases not matched to a gene: 6. CDR3 region: CASSLGPGGEQYF. As DNA, the CDR3 is TGTGCCAGCAGTTTGGGGCCGGGGGGAGAGCAGTACTTC.

The genes are TRBV6-6 and TRBJ2-7; D perhaps matches TRBD1 (5 bases). Between the trimmed V and J ends, which lost 5 bases and 1 base, there was a span of 12 bases. CDR3 length equals 14 residues. Germline loops: CDR1 MNHNY, CDR2 SVGAGI (reference sequence). The CDR3 nucleotides are TGTGCCAGCAGTCTCGACAGTGCGTCCTACGAGCAGTACTTC. It translates to CASSLDSASYEQYF.